The 3 T cell receptor beta chains listed next were all sequenced from one sample in a study of low-dose radiotherapy and immunotherapy resistance in tumors. Gene-specific TRAV and TRBV primers were used for first-strand cDNA, covering alpha and beta chains. The TCRs were subjected to amplification over about 19 PCR cycles employing a constant-region primer in conjunction with a V-primer adapter. TCRdb re-analysed the reads in MiXCR, keeping a single row per CDR3 protein. The sample has 75,000 to 95,000 distinct CDR3 sequences; just under 9.5% are singletons. Specified time point: before trial treatment. The specimen comprised PBMCs, sampled before treatment. Receptors were obtained from a male donor with prostate cancer.

V gene TRBV5-1 combines with J gene TRBJ1-1; no reliable D call. CDR3 size: 14 residues. Trimming cost V 0 bases and J 0 bases, with 6 bases left between them. Germline assignment: CDR1 SGHRS and CDR2 YFSETQ. CDR3 in amino acids: CASSLDGMNTEAFF. CDR3 nucleotide sequence: TGCGCCAGCAGCTTGGATGGGATGAACACTGAAGCTTTCTTT.

This clonotype was detected ten times or more. CDR3 DNA: TGCGCCAGCAGCCACCGACCTAGCGGGAGCTCCTACAATGAGCAGTTCTTC. Translation gives CASSHRPSGSSYNEQFF. V usage is TRBV4-3 and J usage is TRBJ2-1; 10 positions match TRBD2. CDR1 and CDR2 from the germline V gene are LGHNA and YSLEER. Trimming took 3 bases from V and 0 from J; bases not matched to a gene: 5. This CDR3 has 17 amino acids.

As to this clonotype: A far bigger clonotype differs at one base, so this is likely a read error. The chain recombines TRBV7-8 with TRBJ2-1; TRBD2 is a possible D gene (6 bases). The CDR3 is 15 residues long. Germline assignment: CDR1 SGHVS and CDR2 FQNEAQ. Trimming pared 5 bases from V and 10 bases from J, leaving 21 bases between. This CDR3 is CASSESLLANYEQFF. CDR3 coding DNA: TGTGCCAGCAGCGAGTCACTACTAGCTAACTACGAGCAGTTCTTC.